This entry describes one TCR beta chain. Antigen: not known. The data originate from a study of OX40 agonist ivuxolimab in advanced cancers. Study information: Dose-escalation subjects each had hepatocellular carcinoma, melanoma, renal cell or head and neck cancer. Of the patients, three showed partial responses, one with hepatocellular carcinoma and two with cutaneous melanoma.

Generated by immunoSEQ multiplex PCR, the TCRdb table keeps only in-frame clones and is missing some. Of around 69,000 clones detected, around 88% appear once; the ten largest clones hold around 2.6%. Whole-study results and caveats: Which antigen the expanded peripheral T cells recognized is unknown. With doses of 0.1-3.0 mg/kg, partial responders showed among the lowest clonal expansion.

This CDR3 region has 13 residues. V was trimmed by 9 bases and J by 0 bases, leaving 12 bases between them. Looked up from germline, CDR1 is MNHEY and CDR2 is SMNVEV (reference sequence). The TCR originated in an adult with an advanced solid tumor such as melanoma, head and neck, liver or kidney cancer. The sample was CD4+ or CD8+ T cells sorted from blood, taken in a trial of the OX40 agonist ivuxolimab. This sequence joins TRBV27 and TRBJ2-7, with D hard to call. The CDR3 sequence: CASKAPGSYEQYF. CDR3 nucleotides: TGTGCCAGTAAGGCACCCGGCTCCTACGAGCAGTACTTC.